This T cell receptor (beta chain) comes out of a study of shared clonotypes between healthy human individuals. About the research overall: The plates for each donor numbered three CD4 naive, three CD4 memory, two CD8 naive and one CD8 memory. Study-level points and caveats: Sorted-subset sequencing, rarefaction showed, was incomplete despite large depth. Generally, naive subsets (rather than memory subsets) showed larger estimated richness. When naive CD4 clonotypes were compared across a handful of donors, approximately 5% were shared.

CDR1 and CDR2 (germline): LNHDA, SQIVND (reference sequence). Trimming took 0 bases from V and 1 from J, leaving 10 bases between them. The CDR3 runs 16 residues. Note on this clone: Its antigen is currently unknown.

Generated by immunoSEQ multiplex PCR, the TCRdb table keeps only in-frame clones and is missing some. The sample holds some 1,100,000 clones, 78% seen once. This receptor was identified in a man younger than 35 in good health. Some clones in this sample may be carry-over from other donors' samples. The chain couples TRBV19 to TRBJ1-5; unclear D gene. The sequenced sample consisted of memory CD4+ T cells from PBMCs. As for subset: CD45RA-negative fraction. CDR3 region: CASSIEAFPSNQPQHF. In DNA, the CDR3 is TGTGCCAGTAGTATAGAGGCTTTTCCCAGCAATCAGCCCCAGCATTTT.